Below are 14 T cell receptor beta chains sequenced from a single sample in a study of post-analysis software for immune sequencing data. These receptors' targets are unknown. Findings and limits, study-wide: Five or six TRBV segments were significantly more frequent in patients than in controls. TRBV5-6, TRBV5-1 and TRBV20-1 were among these segments.

Libraries were made from TCR beta cDNA, and they carried unique molecular identifiers. TCRdb re-derived calls from the PCR reads in MiXCR, one entry per CDR3 protein. The data hold roughly 730,000 distinct CDR3 sequences, with around 27% observed a single time. Sequenced material: blood. Receptors originate from a girl aged 5-17 years with multiple sclerosis.

V is TRBV12-3 or TRBV12-4 and J is TRBJ1-5, with D possibly being TRBD1 (5 bases). This CDR3 region has 16 residues. V dropped 6 bases and J dropped 0 bases, with 15 bases sitting between them. This CDR3 is CASRYREGNSNQPQHF. Here the CDR3 DNA reads TGTGCCAGCAGGTATCGGGAGGGGAATAGCAATCAGCCCCAGCATTTT.

This clonotype was seen only once. An end of the junction differs from the germline gene, which may be a read error. This sequence joins TRBV6-6 and TRBJ2-5; a weak D match, TRBD1 (5 bases). The CDR3 is 15 amino acids. Germline V gene data show CDR1 as MNHNY and CDR2 as SVGAGI (reference sequence). CDR3 in amino acids: CASSYTSGLQEAQYF. CDR3 DNA: TGTGCCAGCAGTTACACGTCAGGGTTACAAGAGGCCCAGTACTTC.

This chain links TRBV5-5 with TRBJ2-6; D gene uncertain. The CDR3 extends over 15 amino acids. Between the trimmed V and J ends, which lost 0 bases and 4 bases, there was a span of 8 bases. Germline CDR1 and CDR2: SGHKS and YYEKEE (reference sequence). The CDR3 nucleotides read TGTGCCAGCAGCTTGGACCCTAGGGGGGCCAACGTCCTGACTTTC. The encoded protein is CASSLDPRGANVLTF.

The rearrangement links TRBV6-8 to TRBJ2-5; tentatively, D is TRBD1 (6 bases). The CDR3 contains 10 residues. The germline V gene encodes CDR1 MNHGY and CDR2 SAAAGT. Trimming stripped 7 bases from V and 12 bases from J, with 12 bases between. The CDR3 region has the DNA TGTGCCAGCAAATGGACAGCGAAGTACTTC. Its translation is CASKWTAKYF.

V is TRBV28 and J is TRBJ2-5; TRBD2 matches 9 bases. V lost 8 bases to trimming and J lost 5 bases; unmatched junction nucleotides: 15. Germline loops: CDR1 MDHEN, CDR2 SYDVKM. CDR3 size: 16 residues. The CDR3 sequence: CASCSRGRLAGETQYF. The DNA for the CDR3 is TGTGCCAGCTGCTCGAGGGGGCGGCTAGCGGGGGAGACCCAGTACTTC.

The chain employs TRBV6-1 and TRBJ2-5; D gene unclear. The CDR3 totals 13 residues. CDR1 is MNHNS, CDR2 SASEGT, per germline. Trimming removed 4 bases from V and 0 bases from J, with 6 bases in between. CDR3: CASSVGYQETQYF. The CDR3 DNA reads TGTGCCAGCAGTGTGGGGTACCAAGAGACCCAGTACTTC.

V and J are TRBV20-1 and TRBJ2-5; D unresolved. The end of the DNA fits TRBJ2-7 better, so the J call may be wrong. The germline CDR1 and CDR2 sequences are DFQATT and SNEGSKA (reference sequence). The CDR3 has 14 amino acids. CDR3 loop: CSAREFQRRYEQYF. The CDR3 DNA follows: TGCAGTGCTAGAGAATTCCAGCGAAGATACGAGCAGTACTTC.

This clonotype appeared a few times. The V and J genes are TRBV3-1 and TRBJ2-1, with D possibly matching TRBD1 (6 bases). The CDR3 totals 13 residues. Trimming took off 0 bases at V and 10 bases at J, with 10 bases between the two ends. Per germline, CDR1 LGHDT and CDR2 YNNKEL (reference sequence). The CDR3 DNA is TGTGCCAGCAGCCAAGACAGGGGACGGGAGCAGTTCTTC. Its translation is CASSQDRGREQFF.

This clonotype was seen a few times. This chain uses TRBV12-3 or TRBV12-4 with TRBJ2-5; D might be TRBD2 (6 bases). Trimming left V 7 bases short and J 3 bases short, with 12 bases between. The CDR3 contains 13 residues. CDR3 sequence (DNA): TGTGCCAGCAATTGGGGCGGGGAAGAGACCCAGTACTTC. It translates to CASNWGGEETQYF.

This chain uses TRBV4-3 with TRBJ1-2; D is uncertain. The germline gives CDR1 LGHNA, CDR2 YSLEER. The CDR3 loop spans 16 amino acids. V was pared by 0 bases and J by 0 bases, with 11 bases between. CDR3: CASSQDRRTANYGYTF. DNA of the CDR3: TGCGCCAGCAGCCAAGATCGGCGAACAGCTAACTATGGCTACACCTTC.

This clonotype was observed a handful of times. The J gene is TRBJ1-4, the V gene TRBV14; TRBD1 matches 7 bases. Germline CDR1 is SGHDN and CDR2 is FVKESK. The ends lost 3 bases at V and 6 bases at J; junction bases unmatched: 10. This CDR3 is built from 16 residues. CDR3 in amino acids: CASSQSPGTVDEKLFF. The CDR3 DNA reads as TGTGCCAGCAGCCAGTCCCCCGGGACAGTAGATGAAAAACTGTTTTTT.

The chain combines TRBV7-8 with TRBJ2-5; 8 bases align to TRBD1. The CDR3 covers 13 residues. CDR1 is SGHVS, CDR2 FQNEAQ, per germline. The trim removed 4 bases at V and 5 bases at J, leaving 3 bases unmatched. CDR3 region: CASSSDREETQYF. The CDR3 nucleotides are TGTGCCAGCAGCTCGGACAGGGAGGAGACCCAGTACTTC.

CDR3 sequence (DNA): TGTGCCAGCACCACCGGACAGGGTAGGAACACCATATATTTT. It yields the protein CASTTGQGRNTIYF. The chain employs TRBV5-6 and TRBJ1-3; TRBD1 agrees at 8 bases. This CDR3 comprises 14 residues. Per germline, CDR1 SGHDT and CDR2 YYEEEE. The V gene end was trimmed by 6 bases and the J gene end by 7 bases; junction bases not matched to a gene: 9.

The V and J genes are TRBV6-6 and TRBJ2-7; perhaps D is TRBD1 or TRBD2 (5 bases each). The CDR3 sequence is 13 residues long. With 9 bases removed from V and 4 bases from J, the gap between germline ends came to 16 bases. Germline V gene lookup returns CDR1 MNHNY and CDR2 SVGAGI (reference sequence). CDR3 sequence reads: CASSDRGLYEQYF. CDR3 in DNA: TGTGCCAGTAGTGACCGGGGCCTATACGAGCAGTACTTC.